The entry below describes one T cell receptor beta chain. This entry is derived from a study of identical twins. TCRdb re-analysed the 5' RACE reads in MiXCR, keeping a single row per CDR3 protein. The sample lists 650,000 to 800,000 distinct CDR3 sequences; under 9% were seen once. The germline V and J ends were trimmed by 9 bases and 4 bases, with 11 bases remaining between them. CDR1 and CDR2 from the germline V gene are KGHDR and SFDVKD. There are 13 residues in the CDR3. This sample also appeared in a second study, on yellow fever vaccine responses in identical twins.

The J gene is TRBJ2-2, the V gene TRBV24-1; D is perhaps TRBD1 or TRBD2 (5 bases each). Sequencing was done on a sample of PBMCs. The TCR sequence derives from a woman aged 18-35 years in good health. The CDR3 DNA follows: TGTGCCACCGGGTCAGGGACCACCGGGGAGCTGTTTTTT. As protein: CATGSGTTGELFF.